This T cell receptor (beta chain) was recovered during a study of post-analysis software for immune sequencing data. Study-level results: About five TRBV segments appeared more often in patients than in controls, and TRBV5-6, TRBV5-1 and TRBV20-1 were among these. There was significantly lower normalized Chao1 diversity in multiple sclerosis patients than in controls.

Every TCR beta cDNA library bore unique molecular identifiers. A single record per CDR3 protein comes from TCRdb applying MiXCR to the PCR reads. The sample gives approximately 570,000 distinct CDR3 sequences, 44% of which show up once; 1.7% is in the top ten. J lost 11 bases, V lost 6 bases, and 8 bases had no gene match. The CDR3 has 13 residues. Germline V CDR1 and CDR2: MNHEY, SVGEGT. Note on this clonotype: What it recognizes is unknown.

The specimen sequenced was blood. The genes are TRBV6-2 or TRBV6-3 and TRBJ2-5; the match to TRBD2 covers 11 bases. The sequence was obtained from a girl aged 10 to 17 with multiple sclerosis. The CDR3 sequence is CASRKTSGDEQYF. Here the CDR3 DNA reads TGTGCCAGCAGAAAGACTAGCGGGGATGAGCAGTACTTC.